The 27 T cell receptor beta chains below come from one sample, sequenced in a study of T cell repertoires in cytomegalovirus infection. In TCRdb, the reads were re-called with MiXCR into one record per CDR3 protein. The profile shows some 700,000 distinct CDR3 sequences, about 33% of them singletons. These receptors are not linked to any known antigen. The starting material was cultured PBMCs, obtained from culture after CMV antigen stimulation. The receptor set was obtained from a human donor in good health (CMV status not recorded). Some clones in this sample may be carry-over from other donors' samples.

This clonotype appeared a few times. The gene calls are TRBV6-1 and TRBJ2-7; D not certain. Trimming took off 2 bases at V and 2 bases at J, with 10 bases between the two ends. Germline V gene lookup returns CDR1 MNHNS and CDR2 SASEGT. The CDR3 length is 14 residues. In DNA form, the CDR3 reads TGTGCCAGCAGTGAAACTGTACCGACCTACGAGCAGTACTTC. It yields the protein CASSETVPTYEQYF.

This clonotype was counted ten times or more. CDR3 amino acids: CASALNRDRGYEQYF. The CDR3 DNA reads TGTGCCAGCGCTCTGAACCGGGACAGGGGCTACGAGCAGTACTTC. The chain combines TRBV6-1 with TRBJ2-7; 10 nucleotides align to TRBD1. Per germline, CDR1 MNHNS and CDR2 SASEGT. V shed 8 bases and J 3 bases; nucleotides not matched to a gene: 10. This CDR3 contains 15 residues.

The DNA of the CDR3 is TGTGCCAGCAGTTTGTTGGCATTATGGGAGACCCAGTACTTC. Residues: CASSLLALWETQYF. The chain couples TRBV28 to TRBJ2-5, with no clear D. Germline V gene lookup returns CDR1 MDHEN and CDR2 SYDVKM. The length of the CDR3 is 14 residues. V lost 3 bases and J lost 5, with 13 bases in between.

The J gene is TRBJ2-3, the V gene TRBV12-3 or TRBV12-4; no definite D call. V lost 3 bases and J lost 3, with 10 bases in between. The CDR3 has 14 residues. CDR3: CASSFGPFTDTQYF. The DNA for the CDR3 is TGTGCCAGCAGTTTCGGGCCCTTTACAGATACGCAGTATTTT.

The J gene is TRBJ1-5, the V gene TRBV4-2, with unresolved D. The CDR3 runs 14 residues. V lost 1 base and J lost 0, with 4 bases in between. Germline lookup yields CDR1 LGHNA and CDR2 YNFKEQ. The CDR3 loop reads CASSQGDSNQPQHF. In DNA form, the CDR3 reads TGTGCCAGCAGCCAAGGAGATAGCAATCAGCCCCAGCATTTT.

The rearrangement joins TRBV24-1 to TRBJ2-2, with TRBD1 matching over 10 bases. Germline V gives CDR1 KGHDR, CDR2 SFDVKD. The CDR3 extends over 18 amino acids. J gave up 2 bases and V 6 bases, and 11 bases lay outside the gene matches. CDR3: CATSLTIGTGVNTGELFF. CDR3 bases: TGTGCCACCAGTCTGACGATCGGGACAGGGGTCAACACCGGGGAGCTGTTTTTT.

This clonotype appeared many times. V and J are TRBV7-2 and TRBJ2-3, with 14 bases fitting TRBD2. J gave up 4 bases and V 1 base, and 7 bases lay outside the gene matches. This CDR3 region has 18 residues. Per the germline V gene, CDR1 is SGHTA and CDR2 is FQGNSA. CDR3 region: CASSLVGLAGGPADTQYF. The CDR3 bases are TGTGCCAGCAGCTTAGTTGGACTAGCGGGGGGCCCCGCAGATACGCAGTATTTT.

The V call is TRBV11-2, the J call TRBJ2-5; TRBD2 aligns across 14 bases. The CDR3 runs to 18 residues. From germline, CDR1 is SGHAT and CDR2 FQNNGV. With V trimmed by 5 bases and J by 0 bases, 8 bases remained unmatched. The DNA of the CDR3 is TGTGCCAGCAGCCGCGGACTAGCGGGGGGAAGGTACCAAGAGACCCAGTACTTC. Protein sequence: CASSRGLAGGRYQETQYF.

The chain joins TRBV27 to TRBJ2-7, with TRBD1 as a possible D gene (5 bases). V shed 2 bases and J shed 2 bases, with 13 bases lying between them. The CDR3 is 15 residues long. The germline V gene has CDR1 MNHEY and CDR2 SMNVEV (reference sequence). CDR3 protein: CASSLGASLAYEQYF. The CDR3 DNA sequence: TGTGCCAGCAGTTTAGGGGCCAGCCTAGCCTACGAGCAGTACTTC.

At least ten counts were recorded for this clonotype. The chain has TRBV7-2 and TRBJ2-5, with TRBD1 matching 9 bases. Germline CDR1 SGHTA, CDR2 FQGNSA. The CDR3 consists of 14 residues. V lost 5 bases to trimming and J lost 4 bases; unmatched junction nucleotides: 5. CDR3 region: CASSRTGGLETQYF. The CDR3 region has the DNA TGTGCCAGCAGCCGTACAGGGGGCCTAGAGACCCAGTACTTC.

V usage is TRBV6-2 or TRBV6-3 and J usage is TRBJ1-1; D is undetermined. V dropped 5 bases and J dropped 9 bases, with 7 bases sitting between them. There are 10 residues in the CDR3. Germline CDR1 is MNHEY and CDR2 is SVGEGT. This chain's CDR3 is CASSEQKAFF. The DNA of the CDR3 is TGTGCCAGCAGTGAACAGAAAGCTTTCTTT.

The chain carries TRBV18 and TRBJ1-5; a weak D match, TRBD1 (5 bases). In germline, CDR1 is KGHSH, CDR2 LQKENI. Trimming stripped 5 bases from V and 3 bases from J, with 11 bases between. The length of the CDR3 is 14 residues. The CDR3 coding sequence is TGTGCCAGCTCATTCGACAGCATCAATCAGCCCCAGCATTTT. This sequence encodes CASSFDSINQPQHF.

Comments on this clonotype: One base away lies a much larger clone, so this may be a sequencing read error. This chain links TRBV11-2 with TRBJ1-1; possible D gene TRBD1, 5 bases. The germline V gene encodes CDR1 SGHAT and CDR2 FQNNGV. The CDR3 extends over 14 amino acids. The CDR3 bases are TGTACCAGCAGCTTAAGGGGACTAAACACTGAAGCTTTCTTT. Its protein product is CTSSLRGLNTEAFF. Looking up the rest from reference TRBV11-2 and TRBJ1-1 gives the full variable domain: EAGVAQSPRYKIIEKRQSVAFWCNPISGHATLYWYQQILGQGPKLLIQFQNNGVVDDSQLPKDRFSAERLKGVDSTLKIQPAKLEDSAVYLCTSSLRGLNTEAFFGQGTRLTVV.

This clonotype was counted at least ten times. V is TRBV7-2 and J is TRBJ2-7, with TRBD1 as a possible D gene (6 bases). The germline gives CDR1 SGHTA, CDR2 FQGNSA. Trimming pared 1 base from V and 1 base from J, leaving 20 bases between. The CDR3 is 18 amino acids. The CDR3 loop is CASSLGVRGSSRSYEQYF. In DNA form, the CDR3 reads TGTGCCAGCAGCTTAGGCGTCAGGGGCTCGTCAAGGTCCTACGAGCAGTACTTC.

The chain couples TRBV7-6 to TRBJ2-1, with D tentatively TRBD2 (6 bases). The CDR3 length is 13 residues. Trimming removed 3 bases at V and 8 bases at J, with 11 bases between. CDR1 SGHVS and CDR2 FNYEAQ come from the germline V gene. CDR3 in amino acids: CASSFYSGDEQFF. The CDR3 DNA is TGTGCCAGCAGCTTTTATAGCGGCGATGAGCAGTTCTTC.

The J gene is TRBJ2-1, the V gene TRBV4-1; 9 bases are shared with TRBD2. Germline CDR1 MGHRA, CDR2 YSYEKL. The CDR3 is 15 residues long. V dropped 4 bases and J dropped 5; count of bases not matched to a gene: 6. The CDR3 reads CASSRSGSRNNEQFF. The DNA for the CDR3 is TGCGCCAGCAGCCGTAGCGGGAGTAGGAACAATGAGCAGTTCTTC.

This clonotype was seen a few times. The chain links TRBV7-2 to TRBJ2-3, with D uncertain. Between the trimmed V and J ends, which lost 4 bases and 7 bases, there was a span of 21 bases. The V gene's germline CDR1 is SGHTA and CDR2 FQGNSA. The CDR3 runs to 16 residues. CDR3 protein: CASSSSRENPQYTQYF. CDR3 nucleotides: TGTGCCAGCAGCTCTAGTCGTGAGAACCCACAATATACGCAGTATTTT.

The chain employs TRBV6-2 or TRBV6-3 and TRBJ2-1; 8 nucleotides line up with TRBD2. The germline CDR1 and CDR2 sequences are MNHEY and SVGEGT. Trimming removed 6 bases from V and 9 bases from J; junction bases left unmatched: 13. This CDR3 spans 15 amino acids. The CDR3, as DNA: TGTGCCAGCAGCCCGGACGGGGGGGGATCCAGTGAGCAGTTCTTC. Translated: CASSPDGGGSSEQFF.

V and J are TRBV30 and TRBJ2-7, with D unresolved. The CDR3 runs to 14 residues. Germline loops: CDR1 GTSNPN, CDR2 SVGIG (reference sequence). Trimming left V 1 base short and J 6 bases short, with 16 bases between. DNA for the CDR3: TGTGCCTGGAGTGCTGCCATTACCACGGGCGAGCAGTACTTC. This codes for CAWSAAITTGEQYF. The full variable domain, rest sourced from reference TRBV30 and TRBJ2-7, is SQTIHQWPATLVQPVGSPLSLECTVEGTSNPNLYWYRQAAGRGLQLLFYSVGIGQISSEVPQNLSASRPQDRQFILSSKKLLLSDSGFYLCAWSAAITTGEQYFGPGTRLTVT.

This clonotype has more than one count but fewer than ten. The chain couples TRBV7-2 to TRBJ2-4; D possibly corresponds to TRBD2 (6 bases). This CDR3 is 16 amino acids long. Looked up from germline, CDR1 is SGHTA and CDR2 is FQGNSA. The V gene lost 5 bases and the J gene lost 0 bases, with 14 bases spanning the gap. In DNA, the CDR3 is TGTGCCAGCAGCGGGGGGACGCTACTAGCCAAAAACATTCAGTACTTC. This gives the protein CASSGGTLLAKNIQYF.

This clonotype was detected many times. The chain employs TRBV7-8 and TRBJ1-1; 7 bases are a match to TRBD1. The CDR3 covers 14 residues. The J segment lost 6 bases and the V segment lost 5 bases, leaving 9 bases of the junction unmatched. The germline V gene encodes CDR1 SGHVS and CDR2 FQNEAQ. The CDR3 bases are TGTGCCAGCAGCCCCCCGACAGGGCTCCCTGAAGCTTTCTTT. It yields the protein CASSPPTGLPEAFF.

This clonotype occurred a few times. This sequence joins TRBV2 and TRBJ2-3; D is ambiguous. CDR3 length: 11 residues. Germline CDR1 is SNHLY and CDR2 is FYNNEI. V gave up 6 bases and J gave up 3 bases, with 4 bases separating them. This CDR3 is CASRQTDTQYF. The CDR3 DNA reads TGTGCCAGCAGACAGACAGATACGCAGTATTTT.

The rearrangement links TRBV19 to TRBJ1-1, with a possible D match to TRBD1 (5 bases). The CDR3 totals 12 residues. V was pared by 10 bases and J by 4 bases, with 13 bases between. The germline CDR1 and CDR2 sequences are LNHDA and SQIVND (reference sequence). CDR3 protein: CATAQGSTEAFF. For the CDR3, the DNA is TGTGCCACCGCGCAGGGTAGCACTGAAGCTTTCTTT.

The CDR3 sequence is CASSYSTPGLAGSQETQYF. In nucleotides, the CDR3 is TGTGCCAGCAGTTACTCGACCCCGGGACTAGCGGGGTCACAAGAGACCCAGTACTTC. The chain links TRBV6-5 to TRBJ2-5, with TRBD2 identical over 13 bases. After removal of 0 bases from V and 2 bases from J, the junction contained 9 bases not matched to a gene. CDR3 length: 19 amino acids. Germline V gives CDR1 MNHEY, CDR2 SVGAGI.

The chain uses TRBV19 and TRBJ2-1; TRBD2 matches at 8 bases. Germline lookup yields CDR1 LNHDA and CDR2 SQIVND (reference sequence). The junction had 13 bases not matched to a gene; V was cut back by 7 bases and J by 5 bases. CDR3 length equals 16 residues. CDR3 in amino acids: CASTKGSGGPNNEQFF. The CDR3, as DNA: TGTGCCAGTACCAAAGGCTCGGGAGGGCCCAACAATGAGCAGTTCTTC.

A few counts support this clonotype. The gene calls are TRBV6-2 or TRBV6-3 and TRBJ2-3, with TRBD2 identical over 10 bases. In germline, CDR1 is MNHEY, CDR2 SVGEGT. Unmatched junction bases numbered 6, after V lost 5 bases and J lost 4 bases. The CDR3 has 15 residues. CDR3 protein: CASSGRTSGPDTQYF. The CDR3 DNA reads TGTGCCAGCAGTGGCCGGACTAGCGGACCAGATACGCAGTATTTT.

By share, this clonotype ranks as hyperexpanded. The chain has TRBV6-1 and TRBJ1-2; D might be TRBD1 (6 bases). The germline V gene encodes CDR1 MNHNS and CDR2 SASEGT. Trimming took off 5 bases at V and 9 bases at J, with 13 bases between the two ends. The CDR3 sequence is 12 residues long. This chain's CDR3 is CASSLVGASYTF. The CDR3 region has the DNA TGTGCCAGCAGTTTGGTGGGGGCGAGCTACACCTTC.